This T cell receptor beta chain was identified during a study of cytomegalovirus exposure and HLA in healthy donors. Vbeta (60) and Jbeta (13) primers were used in the PCR. Method: immunoSEQ multiplex PCR; TCRdb's copy keeps in-frame clones and lacks some. The sample contains about 160,000 clones, about 80% of which appear only once. Study-wide results and limits: In a later analysis, the majority of CMV-associated beta chains seemingly showed HLA restriction.

To note about this clone: What it binds is unknown.

Sequencing was done on a sample of PBMCs. This clonotype was sampled from a female donor in good health and CMV-seronegative.

This CDR3 reads CASSQDRGTGNTIYF. The CDR3 region has the DNA TGTGCCAGCAGCCAGGACAGGGGAACTGGAAACACCATATATTTT. This chain links TRBV5-8 with TRBJ1-3, with 9 bases lining up with TRBD1. J was trimmed by 2 bases and V by 4 bases; bases with no gene match: 4. The CDR3 length is 15 residues. Germline assignment: CDR1 SGHTS and CDR2 YDEGEE.